Listed below are T cell receptor beta chains from one sample, sequenced in a study of molecular identifiers for immune sequencing clone quantification. Each CDR3 protein is one row after TCRdb ran MiXCR on the PCR reads. This repertoire shows 7,500 to 9,500 distinct CDR3 sequences, approximately 15% found once; its top ten account for 1.5%. Material: naive CD8+ T cells from blood, with Jurkat cell RNA spiked in. The receptors originated from a human donor in good health. Some libraries in this study had Jurkat cell RNA spiked in. Both conserved end residues are part of each CDR3. D genes are given only for firm matches. Clone size is stated in some rows and not others, as once, few, many or a class when expanded.

clone_size j_call d_call v_call cdr3_aa cdr3_nt
medium-sized TRBJ2-3 - TRBV7-2 CASSHTGITTDTQYF TGTGCCAGCAGCCACACCGGGATTACCACAGATACGCAGTATTTT
medium-sized TRBJ2-7 TRBD1 TRBV29-1 CSVDQGALPGQYF TGCAGCGTTGACCAGGGGGCCCTACCTGGGCAGTACTTC
medium-sized TRBJ1-2 TRBD1 TRBV5-1 CASSLMGQGYSNYGYTF TGCGCCAGCAGCTTGATGGGACAGGGCTACTCTAACTATGGCTACACCTTC
- TRBJ1-1 - TRBV9 CASSVAAGVGILPMNTEAFF TGTGCCAGCAGCGTAGCGGCAGGCGTGGGAATTCTACCCATGAACACTGAAGCTTTCTTT
medium-sized TRBJ2-7 TRBD1 TRBV7-2 CASSSRQGLDEQYF TGTGCCAGCAGCTCCCGACAGGGGCTCGACGAGCAGTACTTC
many TRBJ2-7 - TRBV19 CASSTGPTYEQYF TGTGCCAGTAGTACGGGCCCCACCTACGAGCAGTACTTC
medium-sized TRBJ1-2 - TRBV29-1 CSVEDAREYNYGYTF TGCAGCGTTGAAGATGCCAGGGAATATAACTATGGCTACACCTTC
medium-sized TRBJ1-1 - TRBV19 CASSQDRNTEAFF TGTGCCAGTAGTCAAGACAGGAACACTGAAGCTTTCTTT
many TRBJ2-7 TRBD1 TRBV13 CASSSGQGFYEQYF TGTGCCAGCAGCTCCGGACAGGGGTTTTACGAGCAGTACTTC
medium-sized TRBJ2-1 TRBD2 TRBV6-4 CASLSGGGGNEQFF TGTGCCAGCCTCAGTGGTGGGGGGGGTAATGAGCAGTTCTTC
few TRBJ1-5 TRBD1 TRBV12-3/TRBV12-4 CASRRGQYSNQPQHF TGTGCCAGCAGGCGGGGACAGTATAGCAATCAGCCCCAGCATTTT
- TRBJ2-1 - TRBV7-9 CASSLPLAFSSYNEQFF TGTGCCAGCAGCTTACCTCTTGCATTTAGCTCCTACAATGAGCAGTTCTTC
- TRBJ2-3 TRBD2 TRBV4-2 CACSQDSGTSGMDTQYF TGTGCCTGCAGCCAAGATAGCGGGACTAGCGGGATGGATACGCAGTATTTT
many TRBJ2-2 - TRBV29-1 CSVSNRDTGELFF TGCAGCGTTTCTAACAGGGACACCGGGGAGCTGTTTTTT
medium-sized TRBJ2-4 - TRBV2 CASHRAANLAKNIQYF TGTGCCAGCCATAGGGCAGCAAACCTAGCCAAAAACATTCAGTACTTC
many TRBJ1-2 TRBD1 TRBV29-1 CSVGGATGGYGYTF TGCAGCGTTGGGGGAGCGACAGGGGGGTATGGCTACACCTTC
medium-sized TRBJ1-1 - TRBV6-5 CASSYSEFRDTEAFF TGTGCCAGCAGTTACTCCGAGTTTCGGGACACTGAAGCTTTCTTT
medium-sized TRBJ1-5 - TRBV4-1 CASSQEAGIYQPQHF TGCGCCAGCAGCCAAGAGGCAGGGATCTATCAGCCCCAGCATTTT
few TRBJ2-7 TRBD2 TRBV4-1 CASSQEAGGFGEQYF TGCGCCAGCAGCCAAGAAGCGGGAGGGTTTGGGGAGCAGTACTTC
many TRBJ2-7 TRBD1 TRBV6-2/TRBV6-3 CASRETGTVYEQYF TGTGCCAGCAGAGAGACAGGGACGGTCTACGAGCAGTACTTC
medium-sized TRBJ2-7 - TRBV27 CASKLGGSSYEQYF TGTGCCAGCAAACTCGGAGGGAGCTCCTACGAGCAGTACTTC
many TRBJ2-5 - TRBV5-8 CASSLLGDFRDQYF TGTGCCAGCAGCTTGTTAGGCGACTTTAGGGACCAGTACTTC
medium-sized TRBJ2-3 - TRBV7-2 CASSNLGGAVDTQYF TGTGCCAGCAGCAATTTAGGGGGGGCCGTAGATACGCAGTATTTT
medium-sized TRBJ2-5 - TRBV27 CASKTGETQYF TGTGCCAGCAAGACAGGAGAGACCCAGTACTTC
many TRBJ2-1 - TRBV28 CASSLETNAYNEQFF TGTGCCAGCAGTTTAGAGACTAACGCCTACAATGAGCAGTTCTTC
- TRBJ2-1 TRBD2 TRBV29-1 CSLSPSGVHNEQFF TGCAGCCTCTCCCCTAGCGGAGTCCACAATGAGCAGTTCTTC
many TRBJ2-2 - TRBV30 CAWSVPGAANTGELFF TGTGCCTGGAGTGTACCGGGGGCCGCGAACACCGGGGAGCTGTTTTTT
many TRBJ2-7 TRBD1 TRBV30 CAWSVGATGSSYEQYF TGTGCCTGGAGTGTAGGGGCGACAGGGTCCTCCTACGAGCAGTACTTC
- TRBJ2-5 - TRBV15 CATSGVPGMETQYF TGTGCCACCAGCGGAGTCCCGGGAATGGAGACCCAGTACTTC
medium-sized TRBJ1-4 - TRBV4-1 CASSQDPGVNEKLFF TGCGCCAGCAGCCAAGATCCCGGGGTGAATGAAAAACTGTTTTTT
medium-sized TRBJ2-3 - TRBV5-1 CASSRGDRPSTDTQYF TGCGCCAGCAGCAGGGGGGACAGACCGAGCACAGATACGCAGTATTTT
many TRBJ2-7 - TRBV6-1 CASSPTQHYEQYF TGTGCCAGCAGCCCGACACAGCACTACGAGCAGTACTTC
medium-sized TRBJ2-2 TRBD2 TRBV7-6 CASSLVVVGGANTGELFF TGTGCCAGCAGCTTAGTAGTTGTTGGGGGGGCGAACACCGGGGAGCTGTTTTTT
many TRBJ1-5 TRBD1 TRBV29-1 CSVELQGDSNQPQHF TGCAGCGTTGAGCTCCAGGGGGATAGCAATCAGCCCCAGCATTTT
many TRBJ2-7 TRBD1 TRBV28 CASSLFRTGGYGQYF TGTGCCAGCAGTTTATTTCGGACAGGGGGGTACGGGCAGTACTTC
medium-sized TRBJ2-7 TRBD1 TRBV6-2/TRBV6-3 CASRVRGTDEQYF TGTGCCAGCAGAGTCAGGGGGACGGACGAGCAGTACTTC
- TRBJ1-2 - TRBV12-3/TRBV12-4 CASSFGGRGYGHTF TGTGCCAGCAGTTTCGGGGGGCGCGGCTATGGCCACACCTTC
many TRBJ1-1 - TRBV4-1 CASSQMGRTEAFF TGCGCCAGCAGTCAAATGGGGCGCACTGAAGCTTTCTTT
medium-sized TRBJ2-3 TRBD2 TRBV2 CASSGHLAGVGTDTQYF TGTGCCAGCAGTGGCCACCTAGCGGGGGTCGGAACAGATACGCAGTATTTT
many TRBJ2-3 - TRBV11-2 CASSLVTSGTDTQYF TGTGCCAGCAGCTTAGTAACTAGTGGCACAGATACGCAGTATTTT
medium-sized TRBJ2-5 TRBD2 TRBV4-1 CASSQVLAGGSETQYF TGCGCCAGCAGCCAAGTACTAGCGGGGGGTTCAGAGACCCAGTACTTC
many TRBJ2-1 - TRBV12-3/TRBV12-4 CASSEGTTGAGEQFF TGTGCCAGCAGTGAGGGGACTACGGGGGCCGGAGAGCAGTTCTTC
medium-sized TRBJ2-4 - TRBV11-2 CASSLGTNPLNIQYF TGTGCCAGCAGCTTAGGGACCAATCCCCTAAACATTCAGTACTTC
medium-sized TRBJ2-5 - TRBV11-2 CASSLGPGRGYQETQYF TGTGCCAGCAGCTTAGGTCCGGGCAGGGGATACCAAGAGACCCAGTACTTC
medium-sized TRBJ1-4 - TRBV29-1 CSAGSGSNEKLFF TGCAGCGCTGGGTCAGGAAGCAATGAAAAACTGTTTTTT
medium-sized TRBJ2-7 TRBD1 TRBV5-1 CASTGQGAIYEQYF TGCGCCAGCACAGGACAGGGGGCTATTTACGAGCAGTACTTC
many TRBJ2-1 TRBD2 TRBV29-1 CSVDVAESGRAWAEQFF TGCAGCGTTGATGTCGCCGAAAGCGGGAGGGCATGGGCTGAGCAGTTCTTC
many TRBJ1-1 - TRBV27 CASSILGGTEAFF TGTGCCAGCAGCATCCTGGGGGGTACTGAAGCTTTCTTT